This T cell receptor (beta chain) was sequenced in a study of vaccination and CD4 T cells after COVID-19. At the level of the study: Testing by nasal swab PCR showed convalescent patients to be SARS-CoV-2 positive; nine were mild and one was severe. Comprising six males and four females, the convalescent participants counted two Hispanic individuals among them. Vaccination of participants consisted of two doses of either BNT162b2 or mRNA-1273 vaccine.

Documented treatment: roughly 10-day PBMC culture with coronavirus spike peptide pools or control peptides (ViraFEST assay). The Oncomine TCR Beta short-read assay was applied to DNA of cultured CD4+ T cells. TCRdb re-analysed the PCR reads in MiXCR, keeping a single row per CDR3 protein. This table holds over 15,000 distinct CDR3 sequences, 73% found once. CDR3 length: 14 amino acids. This clonotype occurred a few times. The antigen remains unidentified. The sequence was collected from a human donor who had recovered from COVID-19. Sequenced sample: CD4+ T cells from blood, cultured in vitro. The gene calls are TRBV21-1 and TRBJ1-1; no DNA check was done on the table's D call, TRBD1. TRBV21-1 is given as a pseudogene. CDR3: CATGPTGVNTEAFF. In nucleotides, the CDR3 is TGTGCCACCGGGCCGACAGGGGTTAACACTGAAGCTTTCTTT.